These T cell receptor beta chains were read from a single sample in a study of blood T cell repertoires in COVID-19. The repertoire was sequenced with immunoSEQ multiplex PCR; TCRdb's copy has only in-frame clones and lacks some. The table lists 180,000 or so clones, about 89% of them singletons. Sequenced sample: peripheral blood. The receptors were gathered from a man in his forties or fifties with acute or convalescent COVID-19. CDR3s include the opening cysteine and the closing phenylalanine or tryptophan. Fields, in order: V gene, D gene, clone size, J gene, CDR3 DNA, CDR3 protein. The D gene is left open where the match is weak. Expanded clones are given a class, and other clones once, few, many or no size at all.

V: TRBV6-6; D: .; size: .; J: TRBJ1-2; DNA: TGTGCCAGCAGTTACTCGGGGGGAAAAGAGGATGGCTACACCTTC; CDR3: CASSYSGGKEDGYTF
V: TRBV19; D: .; size: few; J: TRBJ1-6; DNA: TGTGCCAGTAGTAACAGGCAGCGCAATTCACCCCTCCACTTT; CDR3: CASSNRQRNSPLHF
V: TRBV19; D: TRBD1; size: .; J: TRBJ2-5; DNA: TGTGCCAGTAGCTTTCACAGGGGGCTCCAAGAGACCCAGTACTTC; CDR3: CASSFHRGLQETQYF
V: TRBV6-5; D: .; size: .; J: TRBJ2-5; DNA: TGTGCCAGCAGTCTTCGCCCTCAGGGGTGGCAGACCCAGTACTTC; CDR3: CASSLRPQGWQTQYF
V: TRBV18; D: .; size: .; J: TRBJ2-7; DNA: TGTGCCAGCTCACCAGGGACTCCGGAGCAGTACTTC; CDR3: CASSPGTPEQYF
V: TRBV29-1; D: TRBD1; size: .; J: TRBJ1-1; DNA: TGCAGCATCATCAGGGGGAGAGGGACTGAAGCTTTCTTT; CDR3: CSIIRGRGTEAFF
V: TRBV29-1; D: .; size: .; J: TRBJ2-5; DNA: TGCAGCGTTTCGGGGGACCAAGAGACCCAGTACTTC; CDR3: CSVSGDQETQYF
V: TRBV21-1; D: .; size: .; J: TRBJ2-7; DNA: TGTGCCAGCAGCCTTCGGTACGAGCAGTACTTC; CDR3: CASSLRYEQYF
V: TRBV5-1; D: .; size: once; J: TRBJ1-6; DNA: TGCGCCAGCAGCTTGGCCTGGGGCCAGGTTGATAATTCACCCCTCCACTTT; CDR3: CASSLAWGQVDNSPLHF
V: TRBV7-2; D: TRBD1; size: .; J: TRBJ2-7; DNA: TGTGCCAGCAGTTTAGGGTGGACAGGGATCCTCGAGCAGTACTTC; CDR3: CASSLGWTGILEQYF
V: TRBV29-1; D: TRBD2; size: once; J: TRBJ2-3; DNA: TGCAGCAGAGCGGGGGGGCAGGGAGATACGCAGTATTTT; CDR3: CSRAGGQGDTQYF
V: TRBV19; D: .; size: .; J: TRBJ1-2; DNA: TGTGCCAGTAGTATGGACTTTAACTATGGCTACACCTTC; CDR3: CASSMDFNYGYTF
V: TRBV9; D: .; size: .; J: TRBJ1-1; DNA: TGTGCCAGCAGCGTAGGCCAGGGTTCGGGCACTGAAGCTTTCTTT; CDR3: CASSVGQGSGTEAFF
V: TRBV28; D: .; size: .; J: TRBJ2-7; DNA: TGTGCCAGCAGTTTATCAAAGGGGGGGGAGCAGTACTTC; CDR3: CASSLSKGGEQYF
V: TRBV5-1; D: .; size: few; J: TRBJ2-7; DNA: TGCGCCAGCACTTGGAGCGATAGCTCCTACGAGCAGTACTTC; CDR3: CASTWSDSSYEQYF
V: TRBV27; D: .; size: .; J: TRBJ2-2; DNA: TGTGCCAGCAGTCCCAGTACCGGGGAGCTGTTTTTT; CDR3: CASSPSTGELFF
V: TRBV19; D: .; size: .; J: TRBJ1-1; DNA: TGTGCCAGTCAACCTCTATTGAACACTGAAGCTTTCTTT; CDR3: CASQPLLNTEAFF
V: TRBV19; D: .; size: once; J: TRBJ1-1; DNA: TGTGCCAGTAGTCCGAAATTAGGGGCTCCAGCTTTCTTT; CDR3: CASSPKLGAPAFF
V: TRBV19; D: TRBD1; size: .; J: TRBJ1-1; DNA: TGTGCCAGTAGTATGGGACAGGGGGCTTGGACTGAAGCTTTCTTT; CDR3: CASSMGQGAWTEAFF
V: TRBV5-6; D: TRBD1; size: .; J: TRBJ2-2; DNA: TGTGCCAGCAGCGAATACGGGACCCCAGGGGGTACCGGGGAGCTGTTTTTT; CDR3: CASSEYGTPGGTGELFF
V: TRBV10-3; D: TRBD2; size: once; J: TRBJ2-1; DNA: TGTGCCATCAGTGATATGGCTAGCGGGGATTGGGAGCAGTTCTTC; CDR3: CAISDMASGDWEQFF
V: TRBV6-5; D: TRBD2; size: .; J: TRBJ2-7; DNA: TGTGCCAGCAGTTTTTCTTCGGGACTAGCGCACTACGAGCAGTACTTC; CDR3: CASSFSSGLAHYEQYF
V: TRBV10-3; D: TRBD2; size: once; J: TRBJ2-3; DNA: TGTGCCATCAGTGGGTTTGCGGAGCGGGGGGGCAAATTCACAGATACGCAGTATTTT; CDR3: CAISGFAERGGKFTDTQYF
V: TRBV18; D: .; size: once; J: TRBJ1-2; DNA: TGTGCCAGCTCACGCCTGGCAGGGGACGGTAACTATGGCTACACCTTC; CDR3: CASSRLAGDGNYGYTF
V: TRBV11-2; D: .; size: .; J: TRBJ2-1; DNA: TGTGCCAGCACTGTAGCGGAAGCCTACAATGAGCAGTTCTTC; CDR3: CASTVAEAYNEQFF
V: TRBV21-1; D: .; size: .; J: TRBJ2-1; DNA: TGTGCCAGCAGCAAATCCAGGGTCGATGAGCAGTTCTTC; CDR3: CASSKSRVDEQFF
V: TRBV4-3; D: .; size: .; J: TRBJ2-7; DNA: TGCGCCAGCAGCCAGGATTGGGGGGGACAGGTGAGCGAGCAGTACTTC; CDR3: CASSQDWGGQVSEQYF
V: TRBV19; D: .; size: .; J: TRBJ2-7; DNA: TGTGCCAGTAGTCGTCAACCCCCCTCAGGGGTGAGCTACGAGCAGTACTTC; CDR3: CASSRQPPSGVSYEQYF
V: TRBV6-5; D: TRBD1; size: once; J: TRBJ1-1; DNA: TGTGCCAGCAGTCTCTTCGACAGGGTCGGTACTGAAGCTTTCTTT; CDR3: CASSLFDRVGTEAFF
V: TRBV5-5; D: TRBD2; size: .; J: TRBJ2-1; DNA: TGTGCCAGCAGCTCGACTAGCGGGGGCCATAACTCCTACAATGAGCAGTTCTTC; CDR3: CASSSTSGGHNSYNEQFF
V: TRBV6-5; D: TRBD1; size: .; J: TRBJ2-3; DNA: TGTGCCAGCAGGGAGGGACAGGGATTAGGAACGCAGTATTTT; CDR3: CASREGQGLGTQYF
V: TRBV10-3; D: .; size: .; J: TRBJ1-4; DNA: TGTGCCATCAGTGAAAACAGGGAGTATGAAAAACTGTTTTTT; CDR3: CAISENREYEKLFF
V: TRBV18; D: TRBD1; size: once; J: TRBJ1-1; DNA: TGTGCCAGCTCACCCCGACAGGGGGCGGATGAAGCTTTCTTT; CDR3: CASSPRQGADEAFF
V: TRBV28; D: TRBD1; size: .; J: TRBJ1-4; DNA: TGTGCCAGCAGACGGACAGGGTCGTCTGAAAAACTGTTTTTT; CDR3: CASRRTGSSEKLFF
V: TRBV19; D: TRBD1; size: few; J: TRBJ1-2; DNA: TGTGCCAGTAGTAGACAGGGGATTTATGGCTACACCTTC; CDR3: CASSRQGIYGYTF
V: TRBV21-1; D: .; size: .; J: TRBJ2-2; DNA: TGTGCCAGCAGAACGACAGAAGACACCGGGGAGCTGTTTTTT; CDR3: CASRTTEDTGELFF
V: TRBV6-1; D: TRBD1; size: once; J: TRBJ1-2; DNA: TGTGCCAGCAGTTCCATGACGCAGGGGGCTGGCTACACCTTC; CDR3: CASSSMTQGAGYTF
V: TRBV7-8; D: .; size: .; J: TRBJ1-1; DNA: TGTGCCAGCAGCTACAGCGGGAACACTGAAGCTTTCTTT; CDR3: CASSYSGNTEAFF
V: TRBV6-5; D: .; size: once; J: TRBJ2-3; DNA: TGTGCCAGCAGTCCCTCGAGGGGAGGTACGCAGTATTTT; CDR3: CASSPSRGGTQYF
V: TRBV7-2; D: .; size: .; J: TRBJ1-5; DNA: TGTGCCAGCAGCACAGACTCTAGGGGCCAGCCCCAGCATTTT; CDR3: CASSTDSRGQPQHF
V: TRBV30; D: .; size: .; J: TRBJ2-7; DNA: TGTGCCTGTTTCACCGGCTCCTACGAGCAGTACTTC; CDR3: CACFTGSYEQYF
V: TRBV11-2; D: .; size: .; J: TRBJ2-5; DNA: TGTGCCAGCTCTTTCCAGGGGTCAAAAGAGACCCAGTACTTC; CDR3: CASSFQGSKETQYF
V: TRBV5-5; D: TRBD2; size: .; J: TRBJ2-3; DNA: TGTGCCAGCAGCTTGGAGGTAGCGGGGGGGAGCACAGATACGCAGTATTTT; CDR3: CASSLEVAGGSTDTQYF
V: TRBV7-9; D: .; size: .; J: TRBJ2-3; DNA: TGTGCCAGCAGCTTAGCCAACACAGATACGCAGTATTTT; CDR3: CASSLANTDTQYF
V: TRBV30; D: TRBD1; size: once; J: TRBJ1-2; DNA: TGTGCCTGGAGTGTACGGACAGGGTACGGCTACACCTTC; CDR3: CAWSVRTGYGYTF
V: TRBV4-1; D: .; size: few; J: TRBJ1-1; DNA: TGCGCCAGCAGCCCAAGCCGGGACTCCGCGAACACTGAAGCTTTCTTT; CDR3: CASSPSRDSANTEAFF
V: TRBV7-2; D: .; size: .; J: TRBJ2-3; DNA: TGTGCCAGCAGCTTAGAGGAGCAAACAGATACGCAGTATTTT; CDR3: CASSLEEQTDTQYF
V: TRBV11-2; D: .; size: .; J: TRBJ2-5; DNA: TGTGCCAGCAGCTTAGAGCGGTCCCTTCAAGAGACCCAGTACTTC; CDR3: CASSLERSLQETQYF